This TCR beta chain was sequenced during a study of technical replicates of blood from a handful of donors. The repertoire was sequenced with immunoSEQ multiplex PCR; TCRdb's copy has only in-frame clones and lacks some. The sample has 80,000 to 95,000 clones; roughly 96% are singletons. The V gene lost 6 bases and the J gene lost 5 bases, with 17 bases spanning the gap. Per the germline V gene, CDR1 is MNHNS and CDR2 is SASEGT. This CDR3 comprises 14 residues. The chain has TRBV6-1 and TRBJ2-7; D not resolved. Sequencing was performed on T cells isolated from PBMCs. This clonotype originated in a human donor in good health. In nucleotides, the CDR3 is TGTGCCAGCAGAGACGGCAGTACCCGGGACGAGCAGTACTTC. It yields the protein CASRDGSTRDEQYF.